This TCR beta chain was obtained from a study of shared clonotypes between healthy human individuals. Study-wide results and limits: Clonotype sharing levels among donors were expected to vary with sequencing depth.

CDR1 and CDR2 (germline): MNHEY, SVGAGI. The CDR3 consists of 16 residues. V gave up 2 bases and J gave up 6 bases; unmatched junction bases: 10. This table comes from immunoSEQ multiplex PCR, and its TCRdb copy is limited to in-frame clones, with some not included. The profile shows about 2.5 million clones, 80% to 95% of them singletons. With respect to this clone: Its antigen is currently unknown.

The sequence was obtained from a man between 18 and 29 years old in good health. Some clones in this sample may be carry-over from other donors' samples. The chain recombines TRBV6-5 with TRBJ2-1, with 7 bases identical to TRBD2. The sample taken for sequencing was naive CD4+ T cells from PBMCs. Stated subset: CD45RA+ positively selected. In DNA, the CDR3 is TGTGCCAGCAGTTACGTAGGAGCGGGACCATTCAATGAGCAGTTCTTC. Encoded protein: CASSYVGAGPFNEQFF.